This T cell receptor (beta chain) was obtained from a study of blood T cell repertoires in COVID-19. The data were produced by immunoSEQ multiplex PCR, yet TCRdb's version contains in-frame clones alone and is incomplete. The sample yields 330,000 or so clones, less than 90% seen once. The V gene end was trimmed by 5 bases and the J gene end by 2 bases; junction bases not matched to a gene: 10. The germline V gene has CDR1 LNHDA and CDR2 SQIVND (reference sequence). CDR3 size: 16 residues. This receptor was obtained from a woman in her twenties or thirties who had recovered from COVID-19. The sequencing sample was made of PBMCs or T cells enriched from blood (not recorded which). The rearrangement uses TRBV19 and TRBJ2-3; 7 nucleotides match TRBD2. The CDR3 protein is CASSLHGLGDTDTQYF. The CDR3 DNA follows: TGTGCCAGTAGTCTCCACGGACTAGGGGACACAGATACGCAGTATTTT.